This T cell receptor beta chain was recorded in a study of OX40 agonist ivuxolimab in advanced cancers. About the study: Averaging 60 years in age, with a range of 23 to 79, the cohort was approximately 83% male.

Germline V gives CDR1 SGHDT, CDR2 YYEEEE. There are 15 residues in the CDR3. After removal of 4 bases from V and 5 bases from J, the junction contained 12 bases not matched to a gene. Peripheral blood came from all dose cohorts at three timepoints. Assay used: immunoSEQ multiplex PCR; TCRdb lists only in-frame clones, some missing. The table includes some 57,000 clones, approximately 84% detected once. The specimen was CD4+ or CD8+ T cells sorted from blood, collected in a trial of the OX40 agonist ivuxolimab. The chain couples TRBV5-6 to TRBJ2-7; 7 bases agree with TRBD2. The TCR sequence derives from an adult with an advanced solid tumor such as melanoma, head and neck, liver or kidney cancer. The CDR3 loop is CASSDGLVGPNEQYF. The CDR3 DNA follows: TGTGCCAGCAGCGACGGACTAGTGGGTCCCAACGAGCAGTACTTC.